These 14 T cell receptor beta chains originate from one sample sequenced in a study of cytomegalovirus exposure and HLA in healthy donors. Researchers ran the PCR with 60 Vbeta and 13 Jbeta primers. Assay used: immunoSEQ multiplex PCR; TCRdb lists only in-frame clones, some missing. The table records approximately 130,000 clones, over 75% of them present only once. The sample taken for sequencing was PBMCs. The receptor source for this set is a boy aged 10-17 years in good health and CMV-seronegative.

This clone appeared a single time. The chain uses TRBV6-1 and TRBJ1-5; 8 nucleotides align to TRBD1. Germline lookup yields CDR1 MNHNS and CDR2 SASEGT. This CDR3 is 13 amino acids long. V was clipped by 6 bases and J by 9 bases; unmatched bases: 7. The CDR3 sequence: CASRTGGKGPQHF. In nucleotides, the CDR3 is TGTGCCAGCAGAACAGGGGGTAAGGGGCCCCAGCATTTT.

This clone was picked up a small number of times. This chain connects TRBV6-6 to TRBJ2-3; 13 bases are a match to TRBD2. Germline V lookup: CDR1 MNHNY, CDR2 SVGAGI (reference sequence). CDR3 length: 14 residues. V gave up 6 bases and J gave up 10 bases; unmatched junction bases: 7. This chain's CDR3 is CASSPGTSGAAQYF. Here the CDR3 DNA reads TGTGCCAGCAGCCCCGGGACTAGCGGGGCTGCGCAGTATTTT.

The rearrangement links TRBV5-1 to TRBJ2-3, with 7 bases identical to TRBD1. This CDR3 contains 15 residues. Germline trimming cut 4 bases from V and 1 base from J; bases unmatched to any gene: 6. In germline, CDR1 is SGHRS, CDR2 YFSETQ. Written as DNA, the CDR3 is TGCGCCAGCAGCGCGACAGGGACCCGCACAGATACGCAGTATTTT. It yields the protein CASSATGTRTDTQYF.

The chain couples TRBV5-1 to TRBJ2-1, with 7 bases aligning to TRBD1. This CDR3 region has 16 residues. The V gene end was trimmed by 4 bases and the J gene end by 3 bases; junction bases not matched to a gene: 10. Germline lookup yields CDR1 SGHRS and CDR2 YFSETQ. As DNA, the CDR3 is TGCGCCAGCAGCCGCCACCCGGACAGGTACTACAATGAGCAGTTCTTC. It yields the protein CASSRHPDRYYNEQFF.

This clone was observed a handful of times. The chain is built from TRBV7-9 and TRBJ2-7; TRBD1 matches at 9 bases. CDR1 SEHNR and CDR2 FQNEAQ come from the germline V gene (reference sequence). The CDR3 runs to 13 residues. Trimming took 4 bases from V and 8 from J; bases not matched to a gene: 6. The CDR3, as DNA: TGTGCCAGCAGCTCGGACAGGGGAGAGAAGCAGTACTTC. It yields the protein CASSSDRGEKQYF.

The J gene is TRBJ2-6, the V gene TRBV19, with 14 bases aligning to TRBD2. After removal of 3 bases from V and 3 bases from J, the junction contained 7 bases not matched to a gene. From germline, CDR1 is LNHDA and CDR2 SQIVND (reference sequence). The CDR3 length is 19 residues. The DNA of the CDR3 is TGTGCCAGTAGTATTAGTGAGACTAGCGGGAGGGGTGGGGCCAACGTCCTGACTTTC. It codes for CASSISETSGRGGANVLTF. Filled out from reference TRBV19 and TRBJ2-6, the complete variable domain reads DGGITQSPKYLFRKEGQNVTLSCEQNLNHDAMYWYRQDPGQGLRLIYYSQIVNDFQKGDIAEGYSVSREKKESFPLTVTSAQKNPTAFYLCASSISETSGRGGANVLTFGAGSRLTVL.

This clone has just a few counts. The gene calls are TRBV27 and TRBJ1-1; D remains ambiguous. V was trimmed by 7 bases and J by 10 bases, leaving 13 bases between them. The CDR3 is made up of 11 amino acids. The germline V gene has CDR1 MNHEY and CDR2 SMNVEV (reference sequence). CDR3 residues: CASIREGTAFF. The CDR3 DNA reads as TGTGCCAGCATTCGTGAGGGTACAGCTTTCTTT.

The J gene is TRBJ2-5, the V gene TRBV20-1; no definite D call. There are 11 residues in the CDR3. V dropped 3 bases and J dropped 12 bases, with 14 bases sitting between them. The germline CDR1 and CDR2 sequences are DFQATT and SNEGSKA (reference sequence). Here the CDR3 DNA reads TGCAGTGCTAGGAACCCGAATCGAGAGTACTTC. It codes for CSARNPNREYF.

This sequence joins TRBV29-1 and TRBJ1-1, with D uncertain. Between the trimmed V and J ends, which lost 4 bases and 1 base, there was a span of 13 bases. The germline CDR1 and CDR2 sequences are SQVTM and ANQGSEA. The CDR3 has 14 amino acids. The CDR3 bases are TGCAGCGTTGGTTCCCGTGCGGGGAACACTGAAGCTTTCTTT. Protein: CSVGSRAGNTEAFF.

This chain links TRBV4-3 with TRBJ2-1, with 10 bases fitting TRBD1. CDR3 length: 15 residues. CDR1 is LGHNA and CDR2 is YSLEER in the germline V gene. Trimming removed 4 bases from V and 7 bases from J; junction bases left unmatched: 7. The CDR3 region has the DNA TGCGCCAGCAGCCTGGGACAGGGGTATGTAAATGAGCAGTTCTTC. The encoded protein is CASSLGQGYVNEQFF.

The chain links TRBV27 to TRBJ1-5; 11 bases fit TRBD1. Germline CDR1 reads MNHEY; CDR2 reads SMNVEV (reference sequence). The junction had 8 bases not matched to a gene; V was cut back by 7 bases and J by 6 bases. CDR3 length: 15 residues. The CDR3 coding sequence is TGTGCCAGCAAATCCGGGACAGGGGGGTTTCAGCCCCAGCATTTT. Its protein product is CASKSGTGGFQPQHF.

The V call is TRBV4-3, the J call TRBJ1-2, with D perhaps TRBD1 (5 bases). With 2 bases removed from V and 5 bases from J, the gap between germline ends came to 24 bases. This CDR3 comprises 18 residues. Germline assignment: CDR1 LGHNA and CDR2 YSLEER. The CDR3 DNA reads TGCGCCAGCAGCCAACGGGTGGTTGTGGAAACACGGGGGTATGGCTACACCTTC. Translated: CASSQRVVVETRGYGYTF.

This rearrangement joins TRBV9 to TRBJ2-5; 8 bases map to TRBD2. Germline V CDR1 and CDR2: SGDLS, YYNGEE. The CDR3 spans 17 residues. V shed 0 bases and J 6 bases; nucleotides not matched to a gene: 13. The CDR3: CASSVGPPGLAGQTQYF. The CDR3, as DNA: TGTGCCAGCAGCGTAGGTCCCCCCGGGTTAGCGGGACAGACCCAGTACTTC.

This clone showed up just once. The CDR3 DNA reads TGTGCTAGTGGTCCCCTGCAGGGAAACTATGGCTACACCTTC. This sequence encodes CASGPLQGNYGYTF. This sequence joins TRBV12-5 and TRBJ1-2, with D perhaps TRBD1 (5 bases). The germline V gene encodes CDR1 LGHNT and CDR2 FRNRAP. This CDR3 has 14 residues. V shed 5 bases and J shed 2 bases, with 12 bases lying between them.